Listed here is a single T cell receptor (beta chain). TCRdb keeps only in-frame clones here, not all; method: immunoSEQ multiplex PCR. The sample consists of 9,100 or so clones, approximately 74% of them appearing once. This record comes from a study of ipilimumab plus nivolumab after autologous stem cell transplantation. Ipilimumab, 1 mg/kg, started 14 to 28 days after autologous transplant. The sample here was PBMCs, taken in a trial of ipilimumab plus nivolumab as post-transplant consolidation. The sequence was collected from a female donor with multiple myeloma.

In DNA form, the CDR3 reads TGTGCCAGCAGCTTAGGGCTAGCGCCCTACAATGAGCAGTTCTTC. The encoded protein is CASSLGLAPYNEQFF. The rearrangement joins TRBV7-2 to TRBJ2-1; D possibly corresponds to TRBD2 (6 bases). V was cut by 1 base and J by 2 bases, with 9 bases left in between. The CDR3 extends over 15 amino acids. Germline lookup yields CDR1 SGHTA and CDR2 FQGNSA.